The source of this T cell receptor beta chain is a study of graft-versus-host responses after intestinal transplantation. At the level of the study: Every one of the recipients received anti-thymocyte globulin induction and afterwards took tacrolimus and steroids for around 3 years.

A word on this clone: The antigen is not known.

Profiling relied on immunoSEQ multiplex PCR, and the TCRdb table lists in-frame clones only, not all of them. The sample includes about 39,000 clones, over 90% of them seen just once. CDR3 size: 15 residues. Looked up from germline, CDR1 is LNHDA and CDR2 is SQIVND (reference sequence). Losses at the gene ends were 6 bases for V and 2 bases for J; bases not matched to a gene: 5. The study's findings and limits: The marrow of recipients harbored GvH clones, and ileum or blood showed some of them first.

This sequence joins TRBV19 and TRBJ1-1; 11 positions match TRBD1. Sample: unstimulated CD8+ T cells sorted from spleen or lymph node cells, taken before transplant. The TCR sequence derives from a human donor who was the organ donor for an intestinal transplant. CDR3 coding DNA: TGTGCCAGTAGGAATGGGACAGGGGGTAACACTGAAGCTTTCTTT. It codes for CASRNGTGGNTEAFF.